The 21 T cell receptor beta chains presented below share a single source sample, sequenced in a study of blood T cell repertoires in COVID-19. Libraries were prepared by immunoSEQ multiplex PCR; TCRdb keeps only in-frame clonotypes and omits some of them. The sample records about 210,000 clones, 87% being singletons. Sequencing input: PBMCs or T cells enriched from blood (not recorded which). The receptors come from a man aged 18 to 29 with acute COVID-19.

This clone was found a few times. The chain is built from TRBV12-5 and TRBJ1-2; 7 bases are a match to TRBD1. Germline assignment: CDR1 LGHNT and CDR2 FRNRAP. This CDR3 has 14 residues. J lost 4 bases, V lost 3 bases, and 5 bases had no gene match. The CDR3 region has the DNA TGTGCTAGTGGTTTCGGGGGACAGCCCTATGGCTACACCTTC. It specifies CASGFGGQPYGYTF. Full variable domain (remainder filled in from reference TRBV12-5 and TRBJ1-2): DARVTQTPRHKVTEMGQEVTMRCQPILGHNTVFWYRQTMMQGLELLAYFRNRAPLDDSGMPKDRFSAEMPDATLATLKIQPSEPRDSAVYFCASGFGGQPYGYTFGSGTRLTVV.

The V gene is TRBV11-2, the J gene TRBJ2-3; D possibly corresponds to TRBD1 (6 bases). V dropped 2 bases and J dropped 0 bases, with 9 bases sitting between them. The CDR3 sequence is 15 residues long. The germline V gene has CDR1 SGHAT and CDR2 FQNNGV. In DNA, the CDR3 is TGTGCCAGCAGCTTAAGTCAGGGGAGCACAGATACGCAGTATTTT. Its translation is CASSLSQGSTDTQYF.

This clone is deemed medium-sized. The chain has TRBV27 and TRBJ2-5, with TRBD2 identical over 9 bases. From germline, CDR1 is MNHEY and CDR2 SMNVEV (reference sequence). With 5 bases clipped from V and 0 bases from J, the junction kept 4 bases outside the gene matches. The CDR3 is 15 residues long. The CDR3 sequence: CASSLAGLYQETQYF. The CDR3 DNA is TGTGCCAGCAGTCTAGCGGGACTGTACCAAGAGACCCAGTACTTC.

The gene calls are TRBV3-1 (or the pseudogene TRBV3-2) and TRBJ1-6; the match to TRBD1 covers 10 bases. The trim removed 6 bases at V and 2 bases at J, leaving 4 bases unmatched. The CDR3 contains 16 residues. The germline CDR1 and CDR2 sequences are LGHDT and YNNKEL (reference sequence). CDR3 residues: CASRQGQGTYNSPLHF. The CDR3 DNA follows: TGTGCCAGCAGACAGGGACAGGGGACCTATAATTCACCCCTCCACTTT.

The chain carries TRBV27 and TRBJ2-7; TRBD2 aligns across 8 bases. The CDR3 is 17 amino acids. Germline V gene data show CDR1 as MNHEY and CDR2 as SMNVEV (reference sequence). The V and J ends lost 5 bases and 0 bases, in that order; junction bases with no gene match: 12. The CDR3 loop reads CASSPTPWTSSSYEQYF. The CDR3 nucleotides are TGTGCCAGCAGTCCAACCCCCTGGACTAGCAGCTCCTACGAGCAGTACTTC.

The chain is built from TRBV7-9 and TRBJ1-4; possible D gene TRBD1, 6 bases. The length of the CDR3 is 14 residues. The germline gives CDR1 SEHNR, CDR2 FQNEAQ (reference sequence). V was trimmed by 6 bases and J by 3 bases, leaving 11 bases between them. The CDR3 reads CASRRQDSNEKLFF. CDR3 DNA sequence: TGTGCCAGCAGGCGACAGGATTCTAATGAAAAACTGTTTTTT.

This clone was recorded a few times. The chain has TRBV5-6 and TRBJ2-7; D not certain. The CDR3 covers 12 residues. Looked up from germline, CDR1 is SGHDT and CDR2 is YYEEEE. V lost 1 base and J lost 6, with 8 bases in between. CDR3 amino acids: CASSLQSGEQYF. CDR3 in DNA: TGTGCCAGCAGCTTGCAGTCAGGCGAGCAGTACTTC.

This sequence joins TRBV11-2 and TRBJ2-3; D perhaps matches TRBD1 (5 bases). CDR1 and CDR2 (germline): SGHAT, FQNNGV. This CDR3 is 16 amino acids long. V lost 0 bases and J lost 2, with 12 bases in between. CDR3 in DNA: TGTGCCAGCAGCTTAGATTTGCAGGGTGACACAGATACGCAGTATTTT. Translating it yields CASSLDLQGDTDTQYF.

This sequence joins TRBV9 and TRBJ1-1; D possibly corresponds to TRBD1 (5 bases). With 5 bases removed from V and 1 base from J, the gap between germline ends came to 6 bases. In germline, CDR1 is SGDLS, CDR2 YYNGEE. This CDR3 contains 12 residues. The CDR3 loop is CASSRGNTEAFF. In DNA form, the CDR3 reads TGTGCCAGCAGTAGGGGGAACACTGAAGCTTTCTTT.

This chain joins TRBV4-1 and TRBJ1-2; TRBD1 is a possible D gene (5 bases). V lost 3 bases, J lost 2 bases, and 10 bases lay in between. Per germline, CDR1 MGHRA and CDR2 YSYEKL. The CDR3 spans 14 residues. CDR3 bases: TGCGCCAGCAGCCATGGGGCCATGAACTATGGCTACACCTTC. This translates into CASSHGAMNYGYTF.

This chain joins TRBV10-3 and TRBJ2-7, with 10 bases that match TRBD2. The CDR3 covers 15 residues. Unmatched junction bases numbered 6, after V lost 7 bases and J lost 0 bases. CDR1 and CDR2 from the germline V gene are ENHRY and SYGVKD. As DNA, the CDR3 is TGTGCCATCACCCGGACTAGCGGCTCCTCCTACGAGCAGTACTTC. This translates into CAITRTSGSSYEQYF.

The V call is TRBV5-5, the J call TRBJ2-1; TRBD2 agrees at 11 bases. This CDR3 spans 15 amino acids. Trimming took 1 base from V and 3 from J; bases not matched to a gene: 0. Germline V gives CDR1 SGHKS, CDR2 YYEKEE (reference sequence). The CDR3 nucleotides read TGTGCCAGCAGCTTGACTAGCGGGAGCTACAATGAGCAGTTCTTC. This gives the protein CASSLTSGSYNEQFF.

This chain connects TRBV14 to TRBJ1-4, with no clear D. CDR1 is SGHDN and CDR2 is FVKESK in the germline V gene. CDR3 length equals 13 residues. Trimming took 0 bases from V and 13 from J, leaving 12 bases between them. The CDR3 loop reads CASSQDPRGALFF. The CDR3, as DNA: TGTGCCAGCAGCCAAGATCCCCGGGGAGCACTGTTTTTT.

The gene calls are TRBV18 and TRBJ1-6; tentatively, D is TRBD1 (6 bases). The V end lost 1 base, the J end lost 4 bases, and 8 bases lay between the germline ends. Germline V gene lookup returns CDR1 KGHSH and CDR2 LQKENI. The CDR3 length is 15 residues. The DNA of the CDR3 is TGTGCCAGCTCACCACAGCAGGGGTATAATTCACCCCTCCACTTT. Encoded protein: CASSPQQGYNSPLHF.

This clone occurred once. The V call is TRBV5-1, the J call TRBJ2-1; 7 bases are shared with TRBD2. Trimming removed 2 bases from V and 2 bases from J; junction bases left unmatched: 1. This CDR3 is 14 amino acids long. In germline, CDR1 is SGHRS, CDR2 YFSETQ. CDR3 in amino acids: CASSFGRPYNEQFF. The CDR3 nucleotides are TGCGCCAGCAGCTTCGGGAGGCCCTACAATGAGCAGTTCTTC.

This clone was recorded a few times. The CDR3 DNA reads as TGTGCCAGTAGTATCCTGCACAGGGGGCGATTTTATGGCTACACCTTC. The encoded protein is CASSILHRGRFYGYTF. V and J are TRBV19 and TRBJ1-2, with 9 bases identical to TRBD1. CDR3 size: 16 residues. Germline CDR1 is LNHDA and CDR2 is SQIVND (reference sequence). With 3 bases clipped from V and 5 bases from J, the junction kept 10 bases outside the gene matches.

The gene calls are TRBV2 and TRBJ1-5, with D maybe TRBD1 (6 bases). CDR1 is SNHLY and CDR2 is FYNNEI in the germline V gene. V was trimmed by 6 bases and J by 6 bases, leaving 15 bases between them. This CDR3 region has 14 residues. Here the CDR3 DNA reads TGTGCCAGCAGCCAGCGGACGGACAGTCAGCCCCAGCATTTT. The encoded protein is CASSQRTDSQPQHF.

The V gene is TRBV5-1, the J gene TRBJ2-7; the D gene is possibly TRBD2 (5 bases). The CDR3 contains 13 residues. Germline V CDR1 and CDR2: SGHRS, YFSETQ. Trimming took off 5 bases at V and 2 bases at J, with 11 bases between the two ends. DNA for the CDR3: TGCGCCAGCAGAATCCCCGGGACCTACGAGCAGTACTTC. This translates into CASRIPGTYEQYF.

This clone appeared a single time. The chain carries TRBV7-6 and TRBJ2-1; perhaps TRBD1 as D (5 bases). Between the trimmed V and J ends, which lost 2 bases and 7 bases, there was a span of 15 bases. The germline V gene encodes CDR1 SGHVS and CDR2 FNYEAQ. CDR3 length: 15 residues. The CDR3 DNA reads as TGTGCCAGCAGCTTACACCAGGGAAATGGAAATGAGCAGTTCTTC. Its protein product is CASSLHQGNGNEQFF.

The V call is TRBV6-5, the J call TRBJ1-5; TRBD1 matches at 8 bases. The germline CDR1 and CDR2 sequences are MNHEY and SVGAGI. The length of the CDR3 is 15 residues. Germline trimming cut 5 bases from V and 5 bases from J; bases unmatched to any gene: 8. The CDR3 nucleotides read TGTGCCAGCAGTCCAGACAGGGGAGGGGATCAGCCCCAGCATTTT. It specifies CASSPDRGGDQPQHF.

The chain couples TRBV7-6 to TRBJ2-2; 9 positions agree with TRBD1. CDR3 length: 17 amino acids. V was clipped by 2 bases and J by 6 bases; unmatched bases: 10. Looked up from germline, CDR1 is SGHVS and CDR2 is FNYEAQ. The chain's CDR3 is CASSLYGGTGTSGELFF. DNA of the CDR3: TGTGCCAGCAGCTTATACGGTGGGACAGGGACTTCCGGGGAGCTGTTTTTT.